The present entry profiles one TCR beta chain with its context. Its specificity is unknown. Produced via immunoSEQ multiplex PCR; TCRdb's table is partial and in-frame only. This repertoire shows 130,000 or so clones, approximately 94% found once; its top ten account for around 0.15%. The CDR3 contains 13 residues. The germline V gene encodes CDR1 SGHDT and CDR2 YYEEEE. The germline V and J ends were trimmed by 0 bases and 6 bases, with 9 bases remaining between them. These data originate in a study of graft-versus-host responses after intestinal transplantation. Study-level information: Grafts that recipients had were multivisceral, liver-intestinal, or isolated intestinal transplants. Every transplant recipient was induced with anti-thymocyte globulin, then maintained on tacrolimus and steroids for around 3 years. The study, taken as a whole, reports: Within the allografts of patients who had graft-donor T cell macrochimerism, graft-versus-host to host-versus-graft clonal ratios were high. GvH clonotypes were identified within recipient marrow, with a subset emerging first in ileum or blood.

This sample comprised unstimulated CD4+ T cells sorted from spleen or lymph node cells, obtained before intestinal transplant. The TCR was taken from a human donor who received an intestinal transplant. This chain connects TRBV5-6 to TRBJ1-2, with D uncertain. The CDR3 DNA sequence: TGTGCCAGCAGCTTGGGTGGGTTAGATGGCTACACCTTC. Amino acid sequence: CASSLGGLDGYTF. The entire variable domain, with the rest obtained from reference TRBV5-6 and TRBJ1-2, is as follows: DAGVTQSPTHLIKTRGQQVTLRCSPKSGHDTVSWYQQALGQGPQFIFQYYEEEERQRGNFPDRFSGHQFPNYSSELNVNALLLGDSALYLCASSLGGLDGYTFGSGTRLTVV.